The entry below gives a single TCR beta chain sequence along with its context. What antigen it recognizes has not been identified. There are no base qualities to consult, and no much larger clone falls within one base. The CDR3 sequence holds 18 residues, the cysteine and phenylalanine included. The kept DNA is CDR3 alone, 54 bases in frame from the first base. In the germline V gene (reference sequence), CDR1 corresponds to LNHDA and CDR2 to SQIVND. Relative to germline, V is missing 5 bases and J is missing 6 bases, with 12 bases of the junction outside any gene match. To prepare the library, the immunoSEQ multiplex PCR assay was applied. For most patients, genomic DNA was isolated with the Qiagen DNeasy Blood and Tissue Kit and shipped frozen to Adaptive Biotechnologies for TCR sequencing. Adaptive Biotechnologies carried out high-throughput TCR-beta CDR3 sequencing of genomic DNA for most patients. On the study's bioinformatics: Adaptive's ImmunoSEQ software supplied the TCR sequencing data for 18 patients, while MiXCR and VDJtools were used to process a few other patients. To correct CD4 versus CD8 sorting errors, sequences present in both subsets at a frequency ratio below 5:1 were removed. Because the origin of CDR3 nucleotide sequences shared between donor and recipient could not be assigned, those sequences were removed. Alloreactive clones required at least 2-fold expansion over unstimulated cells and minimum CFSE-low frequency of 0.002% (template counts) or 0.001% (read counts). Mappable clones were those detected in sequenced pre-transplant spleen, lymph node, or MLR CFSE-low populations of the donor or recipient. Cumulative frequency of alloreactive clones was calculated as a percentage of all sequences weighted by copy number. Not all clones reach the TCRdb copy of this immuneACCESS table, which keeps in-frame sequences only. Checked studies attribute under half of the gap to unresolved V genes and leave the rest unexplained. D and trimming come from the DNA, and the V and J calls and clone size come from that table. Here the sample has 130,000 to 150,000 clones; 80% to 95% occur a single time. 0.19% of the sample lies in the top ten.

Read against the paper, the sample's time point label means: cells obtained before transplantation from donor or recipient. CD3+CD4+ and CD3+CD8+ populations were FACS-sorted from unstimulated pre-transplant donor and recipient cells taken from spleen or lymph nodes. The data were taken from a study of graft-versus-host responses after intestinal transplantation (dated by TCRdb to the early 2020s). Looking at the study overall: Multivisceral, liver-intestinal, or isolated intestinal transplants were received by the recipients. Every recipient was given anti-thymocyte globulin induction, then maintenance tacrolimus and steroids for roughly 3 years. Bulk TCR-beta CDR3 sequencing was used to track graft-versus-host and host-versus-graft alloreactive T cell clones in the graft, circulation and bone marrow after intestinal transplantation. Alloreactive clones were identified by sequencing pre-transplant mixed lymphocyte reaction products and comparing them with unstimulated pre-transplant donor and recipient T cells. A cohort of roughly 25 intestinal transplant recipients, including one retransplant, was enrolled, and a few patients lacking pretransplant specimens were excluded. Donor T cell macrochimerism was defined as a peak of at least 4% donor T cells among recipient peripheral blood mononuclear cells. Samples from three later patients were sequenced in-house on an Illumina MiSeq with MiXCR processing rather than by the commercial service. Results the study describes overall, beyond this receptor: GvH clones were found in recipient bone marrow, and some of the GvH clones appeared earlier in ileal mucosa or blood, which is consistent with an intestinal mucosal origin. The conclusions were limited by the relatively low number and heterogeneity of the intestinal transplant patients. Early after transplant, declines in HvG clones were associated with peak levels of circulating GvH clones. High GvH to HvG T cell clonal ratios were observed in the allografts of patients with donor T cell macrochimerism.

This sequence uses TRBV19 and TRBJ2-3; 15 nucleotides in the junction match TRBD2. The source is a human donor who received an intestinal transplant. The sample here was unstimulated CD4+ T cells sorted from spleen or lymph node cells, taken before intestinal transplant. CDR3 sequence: CASSGTSGRPRGADTQYF. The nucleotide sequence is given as TGTGCCAGTAGTGGGACTAGCGGGAGGCCCCGGGGAGCCGATACGCAGTATTTT.